The clone carrying this TCR beta chain is termed medium-sized. This sample stems from a study of immune characterization of retroperitoneal liposarcoma. MiXCR was run by TCRdb on the PCR reads, yielding one entry per CDR3 protein. This sample has 1,000 to 1,300 distinct CDR3 sequences; around a fifth occur once, and the top ten carry 12%. This CDR3 contains 15 residues. Germline V lookup: CDR1 SGHTA, CDR2 FQGNSA. The chain employs TRBV7-2 and TRBJ2-1, with 8 bases fitting TRBD2. The J call may be incorrect, as the DNA end agrees better with TRBJ2-7. The receptor was isolated from a male donor with retroperitoneal liposarcoma. The sample taken for sequencing was tumor tissue. In DNA, the CDR3 is TGTGCCAGCAATCCGGGGGGGACCATAACCTACGAGCAGTACTTC. This encodes CASNPGGTITYEQYF.